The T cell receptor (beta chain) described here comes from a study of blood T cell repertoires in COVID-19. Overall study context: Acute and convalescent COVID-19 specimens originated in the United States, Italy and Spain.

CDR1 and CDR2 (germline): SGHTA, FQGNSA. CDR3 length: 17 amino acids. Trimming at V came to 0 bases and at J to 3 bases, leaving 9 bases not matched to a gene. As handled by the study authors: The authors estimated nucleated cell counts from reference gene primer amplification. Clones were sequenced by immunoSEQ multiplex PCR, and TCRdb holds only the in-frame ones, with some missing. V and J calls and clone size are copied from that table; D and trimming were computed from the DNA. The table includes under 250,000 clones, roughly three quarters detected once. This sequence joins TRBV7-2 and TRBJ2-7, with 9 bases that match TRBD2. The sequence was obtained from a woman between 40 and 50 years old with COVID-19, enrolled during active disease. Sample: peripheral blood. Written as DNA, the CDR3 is TGTGCCAGCAGCTTAGCATCTGTTCTAGCGGGGTACTACGAGCAGTACTTC. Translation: CASSLASVLAGYYEQYF. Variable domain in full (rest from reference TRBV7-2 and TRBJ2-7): GAGVSQSPSNKVTEKGKDVELRCDPISGHTALYWYRQSLGQGLEFLIYFQGNSAPDKSGLPSDRFSAERTGGSVSTLTIQRTQQEDSAVYLCASSLASVLAGYYEQYFGPGTRLTVT.